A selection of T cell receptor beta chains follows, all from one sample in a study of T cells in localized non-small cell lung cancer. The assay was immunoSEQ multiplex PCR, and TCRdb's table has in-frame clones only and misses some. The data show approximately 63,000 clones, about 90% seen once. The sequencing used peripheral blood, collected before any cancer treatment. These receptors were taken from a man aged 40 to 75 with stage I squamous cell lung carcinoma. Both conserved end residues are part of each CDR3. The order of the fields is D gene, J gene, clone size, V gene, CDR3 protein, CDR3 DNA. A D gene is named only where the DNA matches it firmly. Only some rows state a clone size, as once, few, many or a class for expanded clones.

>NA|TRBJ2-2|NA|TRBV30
CAWSVPGSRATGELFF
TGTGCCTGGAGTGTCCCTGGCAGTAGGGCGACCGGGGAGCTGTTTTTT
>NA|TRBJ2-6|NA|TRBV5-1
CASSLVSPVSSGANVLTF
TGCGCCAGCAGCTTGGTCAGTCCCGTCAGCTCTGGGGCCAACGTCCTGACTTTC
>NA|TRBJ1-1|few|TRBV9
CASSVAPRTDTEAFF
TGTGCCAGCAGCGTAGCTCCCCGAACGGACACTGAAGCTTTCTTT
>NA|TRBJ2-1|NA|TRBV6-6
CASSSTGSGNNEQFF
TGTGCCAGCAGCTCAACTGGTAGCGGCAACAATGAGCAGTTCTTC
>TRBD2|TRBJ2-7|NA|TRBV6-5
CASRSLADQGEQYF
TGTGCCAGCAGATCACTAGCGGACCAGGGCGAGCAGTACTTC
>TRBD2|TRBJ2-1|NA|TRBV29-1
CSVEALTSPFDHEQFF
TGCAGCGTTGAAGCCCTGACTAGCCCTTTTGACCATGAGCAGTTCTTC
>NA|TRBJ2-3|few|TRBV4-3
CASSQDDTKTDTQYF
TGCGCCAGCAGCCAAGATGACACCAAGACAGATACGCAGTATTTT
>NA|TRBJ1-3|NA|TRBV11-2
CASSYHSSGNTIYF
TGTGCCAGCAGCTACCATAGCTCTGGAAACACCATATATTTT
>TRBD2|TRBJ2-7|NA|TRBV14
CASSQVGTSVYEQYF
TGTGCCAGCAGCCAAGTCGGGACTAGCGTTTACGAGCAGTACTTC
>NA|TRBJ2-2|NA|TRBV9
CASSMTVNTGELFF
TGTGCCAGCAGCATGACAGTGAACACCGGGGAGCTGTTTTTT
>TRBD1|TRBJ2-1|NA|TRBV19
CASSIGQGAYNEQFF
TGTGCCAGTAGTATCGGACAGGGGGCTTACAATGAGCAGTTCTTC
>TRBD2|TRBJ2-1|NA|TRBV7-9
CASSPGASGYNEQFF
TGTGCCAGCAGCCCCGGGGCTAGCGGGTACAATGAGCAGTTCTTC
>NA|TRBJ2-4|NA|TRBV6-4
CASSEGPPPNIQYF
TGTGCCAGCAGTGAGGGGCCTCCCCCAAACATTCAGTACTTC
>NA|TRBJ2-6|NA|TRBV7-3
CASSLSGDPGANVLTF
TGTGCCAGCAGTCTCTCCGGGGATCCTGGGGCCAACGTCCTGACTTTC
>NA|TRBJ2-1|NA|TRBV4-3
CASSPQGGLGGNEQFF
TGCGCCAGCAGCCCACAAGGGGGGCTTGGGGGCAATGAGCAGTTCTTC
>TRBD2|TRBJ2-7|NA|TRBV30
CASTGTSGDEQYF
TGTGCCTCGACCGGGACTAGCGGAGACGAGCAGTACTTC
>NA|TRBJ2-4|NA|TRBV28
CASSLGRTAENIQYF
TGTGCCAGCAGTTTGGGGCGGACCGCGGAAAACATTCAGTACTTC
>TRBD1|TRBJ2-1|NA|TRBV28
CASSSAGTGINNEQFF
TGTGCCAGCAGTTCGGCCGGGACAGGGATCAACAATGAGCAGTTCTTC
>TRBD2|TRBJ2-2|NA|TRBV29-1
CSVDRSGTGTGELFF
TGCAGCGTTGATCGTAGCGGGACCGGCACCGGGGAGCTGTTTTTT
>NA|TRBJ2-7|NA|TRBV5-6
CASSPLGAVYEQYF
TGTGCCAGCAGCCCGCTCGGCGCAGTCTACGAGCAGTACTTC
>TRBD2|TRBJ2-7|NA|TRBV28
CASSYLAGGPYVGQYF
TGTGCCAGCAGTTATCTAGCGGGAGGACCTTACGTGGGGCAGTACTTC
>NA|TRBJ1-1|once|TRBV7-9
CASSLGGSYTEAFF
TGTGCCAGCAGCTTAGGGGGAAGCTACACTGAAGCTTTCTTT
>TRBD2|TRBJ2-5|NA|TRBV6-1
CASSKGRGRAVETQYF
TGTGCCAGCAGTAAAGGGAGAGGGAGGGCCGTAGAGACCCAGTACTTC
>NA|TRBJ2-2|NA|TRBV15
CATSARRQRDTGELFF
TGTGCCACCAGCGCCCGTCGGCAGAGGGACACCGGGGAGCTGTTTTTT
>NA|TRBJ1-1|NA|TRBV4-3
CASSQEGWEEREAFF
TGCGCCAGCAGCCAAGAAGGTTGGGAGGAACGTGAAGCTTTCTTT
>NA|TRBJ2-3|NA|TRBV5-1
CASSLIPAASTDTQYF
TGCGCCAGCAGCTTGATTCCAGCGGCAAGCACAGATACGCAGTATTTT
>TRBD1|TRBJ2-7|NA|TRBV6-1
CASKGQGVAQYF
TGTGCCAGCAAAGGACAGGGGGTTGCGCAGTACTTC
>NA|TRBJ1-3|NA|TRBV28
CASSLPQGSGNTIYF
TGTGCCAGCAGTCTCCCCCAGGGGTCTGGAAACACCATATATTTT
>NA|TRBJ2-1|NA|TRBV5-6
CASSSGVRQFF
TGTGCCAGCAGCTCCGGGGTTCGGCAGTTCTTC
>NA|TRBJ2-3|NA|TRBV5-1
CASSSRLDADTQYF
TGCGCCAGCAGCTCCCGACTAGACGCAGATACGCAGTATTTT
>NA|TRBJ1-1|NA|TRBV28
CASSLRAGLNTEAFF
TGTGCCAGCAGTTTAAGAGCAGGGTTGAACACTGAAGCTTTCTTT
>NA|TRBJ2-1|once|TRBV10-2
CASSGWGYSYNEQFF
TGCGCCAGCAGTGGGTGGGGGTACTCCTACAATGAGCAGTTCTTC
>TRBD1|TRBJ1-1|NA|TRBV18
CASSPERQGITEAFF
TGTGCCAGCTCACCGGAAAGACAGGGGATCACTGAAGCTTTCTTT
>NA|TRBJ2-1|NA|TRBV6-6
CAISRTYNEQFF
TGTGCGATTTCAAGAACCTACAATGAGCAGTTCTTC
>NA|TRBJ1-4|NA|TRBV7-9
CASSRDVGATNEKLFF
TGTGCCAGCAGCCGCGACGTAGGAGCAACTAATGAAAAACTGTTTTTT